This TCR beta chain is from a study of Ad26.COV2.S vaccination and SARS-CoV-2 variants. This sample's treatment: 15 to 20 received Ad26.COV2.S at low or high dose, single or two shots; about 5 received placebo; per-sample allocation not given. Sample collection was performed on day 63 after the first vaccine or placebo injection. This clone was counted a single time. Its antigen is not known. General observations from the study: Recipients of vaccine and of placebo showed similar breadth of their non-spike TCR repertoires. Total T cell responses, in the TCR breadth and depth analyses, may have been underestimated. Relative to placebo recipients, vaccine recipients exhibited elevated spike-specific TCR breadth.

Germline assignment: CDR1 PRHDT and CDR2 FYEKMQ (reference sequence). The germline V and J ends were trimmed by 4 bases and 0 bases, with 16 bases remaining between them. CDR3 size: 17 residues. Profiled with immunoSEQ multiplex PCR; TCRdb holds only in-frame clones, not every one. The sample includes fewer than 600,000 clones, 89% seen only once; the top ten take about 1.5%. The sequence was collected from a person between 18 and 65 years old who received the Ad26.COV2.S COVID-19 vaccine or a placebo. The specimen comprised peripheral blood, sampled in a trial of Ad26.COV2.S vaccine versus placebo. The chain combines TRBV13 with TRBJ2-4; D may be TRBD1 (6 bases). CDR3 amino acids: CASSSTGYIRAKNIQYF. The CDR3 DNA is TGTGCCAGCAGCTCTACAGGGTACATCAGAGCCAAAAACATTCAGTACTTC. Full variable domain (remainder filled in from reference TRBV13 and TRBJ2-4): AAGVIQSPRHLIKEKRETATLKCYPIPRHDTVYWYQQGPGQDPQFLISFYEKMQSDKGSIPDRFSAQQFSDYHSELNMSSLELGDSALYFCASSSTGYIRAKNIQYFGAGTRLSVL.